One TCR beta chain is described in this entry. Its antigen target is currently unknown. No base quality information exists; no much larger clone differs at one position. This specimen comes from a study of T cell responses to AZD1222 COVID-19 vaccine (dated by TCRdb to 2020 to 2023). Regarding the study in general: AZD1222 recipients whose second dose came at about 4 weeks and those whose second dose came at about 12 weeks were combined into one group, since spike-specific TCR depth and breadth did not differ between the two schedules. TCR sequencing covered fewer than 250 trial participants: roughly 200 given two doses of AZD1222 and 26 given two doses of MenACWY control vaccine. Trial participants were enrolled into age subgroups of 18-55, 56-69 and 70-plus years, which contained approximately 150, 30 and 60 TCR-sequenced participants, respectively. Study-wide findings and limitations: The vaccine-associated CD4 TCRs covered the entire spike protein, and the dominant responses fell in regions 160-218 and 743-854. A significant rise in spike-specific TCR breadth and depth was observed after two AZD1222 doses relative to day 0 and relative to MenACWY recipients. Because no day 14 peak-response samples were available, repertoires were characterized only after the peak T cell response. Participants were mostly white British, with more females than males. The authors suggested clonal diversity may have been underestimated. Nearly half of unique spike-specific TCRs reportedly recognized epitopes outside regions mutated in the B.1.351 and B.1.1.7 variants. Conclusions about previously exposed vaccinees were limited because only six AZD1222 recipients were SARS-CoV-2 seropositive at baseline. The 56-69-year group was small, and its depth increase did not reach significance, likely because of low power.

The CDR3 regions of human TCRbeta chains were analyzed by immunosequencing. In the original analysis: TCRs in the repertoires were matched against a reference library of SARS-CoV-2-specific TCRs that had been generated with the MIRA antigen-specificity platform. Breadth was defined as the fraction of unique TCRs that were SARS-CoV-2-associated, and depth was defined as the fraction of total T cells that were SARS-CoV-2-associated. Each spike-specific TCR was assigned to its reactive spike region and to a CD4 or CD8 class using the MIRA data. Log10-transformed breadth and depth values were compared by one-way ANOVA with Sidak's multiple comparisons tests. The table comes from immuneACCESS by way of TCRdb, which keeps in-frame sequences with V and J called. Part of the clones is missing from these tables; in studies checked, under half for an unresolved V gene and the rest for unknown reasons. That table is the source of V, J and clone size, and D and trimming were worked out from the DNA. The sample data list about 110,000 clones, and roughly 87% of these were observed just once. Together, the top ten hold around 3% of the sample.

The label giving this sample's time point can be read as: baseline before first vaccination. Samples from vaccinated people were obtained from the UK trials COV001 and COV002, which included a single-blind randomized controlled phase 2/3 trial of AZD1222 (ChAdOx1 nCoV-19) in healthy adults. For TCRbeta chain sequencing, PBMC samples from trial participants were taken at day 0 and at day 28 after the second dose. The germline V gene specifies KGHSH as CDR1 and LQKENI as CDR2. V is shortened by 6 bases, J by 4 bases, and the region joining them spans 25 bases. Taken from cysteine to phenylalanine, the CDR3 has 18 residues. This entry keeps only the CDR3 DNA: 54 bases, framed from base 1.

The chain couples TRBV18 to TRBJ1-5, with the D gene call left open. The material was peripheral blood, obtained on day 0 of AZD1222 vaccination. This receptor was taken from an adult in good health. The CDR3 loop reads CASSLTRGTPVSNQPQHF. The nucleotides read TGTGCCAGCTCGCTAACTCGCGGCACCCCCGTGTCGAATCAGCCCCAGCATTTT. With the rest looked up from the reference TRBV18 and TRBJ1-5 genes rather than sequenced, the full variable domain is NAGVMQNPRHLVRRRGQEARLRCSPMKGHSHVYWYRQLPEEGLKFMVYLQKENIIDESGMPKERFSAEFPKEGPSILRIQQVVRGDSAAYFCASSLTRGTPVSNQPQHFGDGTRLSIL.